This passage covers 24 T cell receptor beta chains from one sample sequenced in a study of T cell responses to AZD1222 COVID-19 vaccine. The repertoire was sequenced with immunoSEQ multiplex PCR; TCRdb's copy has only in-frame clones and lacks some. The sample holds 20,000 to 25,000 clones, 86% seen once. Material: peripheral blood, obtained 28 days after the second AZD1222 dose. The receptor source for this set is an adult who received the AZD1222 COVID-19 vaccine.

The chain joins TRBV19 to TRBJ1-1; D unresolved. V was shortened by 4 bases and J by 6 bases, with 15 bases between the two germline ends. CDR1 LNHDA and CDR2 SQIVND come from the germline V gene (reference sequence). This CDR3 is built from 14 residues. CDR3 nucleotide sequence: TGTGCCAGTAGTACCAATACAATGGTCGCTGAAGCTTTCTTT. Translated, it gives CASSTNTMVAEAFF.

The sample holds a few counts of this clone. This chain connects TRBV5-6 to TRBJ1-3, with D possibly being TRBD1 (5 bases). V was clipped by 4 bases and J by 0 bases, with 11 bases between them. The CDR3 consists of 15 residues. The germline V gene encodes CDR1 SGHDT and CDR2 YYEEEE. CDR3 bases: TGTGCCAGCAGCCGAGCACAGGTCTCTGGAAACACCATATATTTT. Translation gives CASSRAQVSGNTIYF.

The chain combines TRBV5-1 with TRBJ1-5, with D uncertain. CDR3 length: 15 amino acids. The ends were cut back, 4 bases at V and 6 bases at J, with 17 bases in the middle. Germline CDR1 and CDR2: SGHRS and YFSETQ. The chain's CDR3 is CASSPLGMQGQPQHF. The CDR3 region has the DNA TGCGCCAGCAGCCCTTTAGGGATGCAAGGTCAGCCCCAGCATTTT.

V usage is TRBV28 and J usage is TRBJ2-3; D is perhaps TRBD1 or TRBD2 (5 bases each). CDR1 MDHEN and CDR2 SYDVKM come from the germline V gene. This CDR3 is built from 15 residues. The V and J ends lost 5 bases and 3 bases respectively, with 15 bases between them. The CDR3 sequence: CASSPGGEGTDTQYF. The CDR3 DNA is TGTGCCAGCAGTCCTGGGGGTGAAGGGACAGATACGCAGTATTTT.

CDR3 protein: CASSVLAGGANTGELFF. CDR3 nucleotide sequence: TGTGCCAGCAGTGTCCTAGCGGGAGGAGCGAACACCGGGGAGCTGTTTTTT. The chain recombines TRBV14 with TRBJ2-2; 11 bases line up with TRBD2. This CDR3 is 17 amino acids long. V lost 6 bases, J lost 0 bases, and 6 bases stayed unmatched. Per germline, CDR1 SGHDN and CDR2 FVKESK.

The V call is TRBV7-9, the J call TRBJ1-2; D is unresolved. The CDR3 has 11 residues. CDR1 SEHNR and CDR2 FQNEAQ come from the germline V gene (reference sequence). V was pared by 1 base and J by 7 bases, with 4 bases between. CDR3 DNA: TGTGCCAGCAGCTTAGTGGGTGGCTACACCTTC. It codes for CASSLVGGYTF.

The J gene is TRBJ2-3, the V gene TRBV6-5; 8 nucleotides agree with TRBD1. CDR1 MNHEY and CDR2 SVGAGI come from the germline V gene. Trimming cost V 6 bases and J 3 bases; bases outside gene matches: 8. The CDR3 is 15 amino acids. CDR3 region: CASSLGQGVTDTQYF. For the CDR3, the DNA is TGTGCCAGCAGCCTTGGACAGGGTGTTACAGATACGCAGTATTTT.

CDR3 nucleotide sequence: TGCGCCAGCAGCTTGGCCGACACTGGCAATGAAAAACTGTTTTTT. This encodes CASSLADTGNEKLFF. The chain employs TRBV5-1 and TRBJ1-4; D is ambiguous. The CDR3 length is 15 residues. V shed 0 bases and J shed 5 bases, with 11 bases lying between them. Germline CDR1 and CDR2: SGHRS and YFSETQ.

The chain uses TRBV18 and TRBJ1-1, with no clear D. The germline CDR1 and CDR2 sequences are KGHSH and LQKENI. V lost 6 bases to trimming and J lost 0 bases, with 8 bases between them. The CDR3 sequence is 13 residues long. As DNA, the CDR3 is TGTGCCAGCTCCACGGTGATGAACACTGAAGCTTTCTTT. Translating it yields CASSTVMNTEAFF. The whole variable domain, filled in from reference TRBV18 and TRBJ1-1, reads NAGVMQNPRHLVRRRGQEARLRCSPMKGHSHVYWYRQLPEEGLKFMVYLQKENIIDESGMPKERFSAEFPKEGPSILRIQQVVRGDSAAYFCASSTVMNTEAFFGQGTRLTVV.

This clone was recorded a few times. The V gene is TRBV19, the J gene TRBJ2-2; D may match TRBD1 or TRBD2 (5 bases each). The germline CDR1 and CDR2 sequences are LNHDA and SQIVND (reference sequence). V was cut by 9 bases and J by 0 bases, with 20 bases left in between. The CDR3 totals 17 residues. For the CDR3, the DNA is TGTGCCAGCTCCAACCGGGACGGGACCACGAACACCGGGGAGCTGTTTTTT. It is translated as CASSNRDGTTNTGELFF. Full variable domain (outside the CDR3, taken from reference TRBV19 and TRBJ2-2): DGGITQSPKYLFRKEGQNVTLSCEQNLNHDAMYWYRQDPGQGLRLIYYSQIVNDFQKGDIAEGYSVSREKKESFPLTVTSAQKNPTAFYLCASSNRDGTTNTGELFFGEGSRLTVL.

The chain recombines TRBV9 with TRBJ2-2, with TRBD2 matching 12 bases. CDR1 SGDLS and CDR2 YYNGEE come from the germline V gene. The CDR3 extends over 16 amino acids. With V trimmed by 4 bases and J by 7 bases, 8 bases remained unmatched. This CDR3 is CASSPSSGGAGGELFF. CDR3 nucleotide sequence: TGTGCCAGCAGCCCGTCTAGCGGGGGGGCCGGCGGGGAGCTGTTTTTT.

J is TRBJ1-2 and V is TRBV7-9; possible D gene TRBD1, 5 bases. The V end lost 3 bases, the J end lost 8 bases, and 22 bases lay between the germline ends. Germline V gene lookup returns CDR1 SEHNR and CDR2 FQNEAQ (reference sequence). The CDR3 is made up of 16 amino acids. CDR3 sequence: CASSFSRIGTGGGYTF. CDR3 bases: TGTGCCAGCAGCTTTTCTCGTATTGGGACGGGCGGGGGCTACACCTTC.

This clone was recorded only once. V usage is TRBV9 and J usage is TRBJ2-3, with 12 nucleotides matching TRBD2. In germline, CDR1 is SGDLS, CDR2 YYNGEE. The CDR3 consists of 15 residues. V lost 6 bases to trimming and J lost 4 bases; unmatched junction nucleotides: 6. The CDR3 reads CASTTTSGGADTQYF. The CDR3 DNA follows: TGTGCCAGCACCACGACTAGCGGGGGTGCAGATACGCAGTATTTT.

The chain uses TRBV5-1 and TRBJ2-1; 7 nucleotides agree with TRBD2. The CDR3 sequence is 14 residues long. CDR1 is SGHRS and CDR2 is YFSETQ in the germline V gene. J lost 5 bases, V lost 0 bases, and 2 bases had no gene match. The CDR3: CASSLDGGDNEQFF. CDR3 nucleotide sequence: TGCGCCAGCAGCTTGGATGGGGGGGACAATGAGCAGTTCTTC.

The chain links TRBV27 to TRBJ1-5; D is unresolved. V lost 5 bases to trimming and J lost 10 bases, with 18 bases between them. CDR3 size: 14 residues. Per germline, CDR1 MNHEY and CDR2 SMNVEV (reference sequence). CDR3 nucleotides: TGTGCCAGCAGTCCGCGCGGGTCTGCTGGACCCCAGCATTTT. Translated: CASSPRGSAGPQHF.

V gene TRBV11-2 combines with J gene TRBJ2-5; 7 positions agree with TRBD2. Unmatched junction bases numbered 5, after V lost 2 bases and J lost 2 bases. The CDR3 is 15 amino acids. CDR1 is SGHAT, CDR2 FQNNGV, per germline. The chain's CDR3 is CASSLRTGGQETQYF. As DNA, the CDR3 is TGTGCCAGCAGCTTAAGGACGGGAGGTCAAGAGACCCAGTACTTC.

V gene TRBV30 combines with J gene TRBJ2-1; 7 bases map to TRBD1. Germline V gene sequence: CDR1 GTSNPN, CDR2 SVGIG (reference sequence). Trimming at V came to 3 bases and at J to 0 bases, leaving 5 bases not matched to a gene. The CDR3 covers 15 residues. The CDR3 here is CAWRQTGSSYNEQFF. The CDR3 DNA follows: TGTGCCTGGAGGCAGACAGGGAGCTCCTACAATGAGCAGTTCTTC.

As DNA, the CDR3 is TGCGCCAGCAGCTTGACAGGGGTGAACACTGAAGCTTTCTTT. It codes for CASSLTGVNTEAFF. The chain joins TRBV5-1 to TRBJ1-1; TRBD1 agrees at 7 bases. The ends lost 1 base at V and 0 bases at J; junction bases unmatched: 0. Per the germline V gene, CDR1 is SGHRS and CDR2 is YFSETQ. There are 14 residues in the CDR3. The full variable domain, completed using reference TRBV5-1 and TRBJ1-1, is KAGVTQTPRYLIKTRGQQVTLSCSPISGHRSVSWYQQTPGQGLQFLFEYFSETQRNKGNFPGRFSGRQFSNSRSEMNVSTLELGDSALYLCASSLTGVNTEAFFGQGTRLTVV.

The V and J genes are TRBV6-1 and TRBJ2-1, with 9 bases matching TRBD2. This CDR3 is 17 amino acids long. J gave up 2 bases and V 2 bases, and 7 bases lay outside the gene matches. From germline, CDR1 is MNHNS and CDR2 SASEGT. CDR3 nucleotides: TGTGCCAGCAGTGAATTGGCGGGAGGGAGAACCTACAATGAGCAGTTCTTC. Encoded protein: CASSELAGGRTYNEQFF.

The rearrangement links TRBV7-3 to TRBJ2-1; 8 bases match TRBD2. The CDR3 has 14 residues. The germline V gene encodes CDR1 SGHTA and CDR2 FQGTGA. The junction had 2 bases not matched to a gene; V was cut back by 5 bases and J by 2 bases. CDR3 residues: CASSRGGTYNEQFF. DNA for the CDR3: TGTGCCAGCAGCCGCGGGGGGACCTACAATGAGCAGTTCTTC.

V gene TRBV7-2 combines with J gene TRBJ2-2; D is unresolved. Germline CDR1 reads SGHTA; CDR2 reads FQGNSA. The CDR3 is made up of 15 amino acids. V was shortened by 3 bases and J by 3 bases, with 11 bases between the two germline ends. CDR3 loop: CASSFMGGDTGELFF. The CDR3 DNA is TGTGCCAGCAGCTTTATGGGTGGGGACACCGGGGAGCTGTTTTTT.

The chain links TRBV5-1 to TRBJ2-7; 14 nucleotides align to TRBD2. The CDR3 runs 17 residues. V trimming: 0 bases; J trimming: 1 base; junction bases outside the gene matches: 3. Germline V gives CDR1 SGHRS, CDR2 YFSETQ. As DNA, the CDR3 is TGCGCCAGCAGCTTGGGGAGACTAGCGGGAGGGTCCTACGAGCAGTACTTC. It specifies CASSLGRLAGGSYEQYF.

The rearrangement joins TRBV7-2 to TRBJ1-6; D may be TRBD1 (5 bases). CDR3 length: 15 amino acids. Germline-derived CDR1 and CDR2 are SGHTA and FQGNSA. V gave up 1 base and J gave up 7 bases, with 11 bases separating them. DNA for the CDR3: TGTGCCAGCAGCTTAGTAGGGGCGGGCAATTCACCCCTCCACTTT. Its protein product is CASSLVGAGNSPLHF.

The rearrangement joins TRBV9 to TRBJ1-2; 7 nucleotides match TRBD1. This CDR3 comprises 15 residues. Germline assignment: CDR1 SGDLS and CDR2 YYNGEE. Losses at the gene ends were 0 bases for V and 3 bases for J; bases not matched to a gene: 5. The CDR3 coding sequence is TGTGCCAGCAGCGTAGGCCCCGGGACAGACTATGGCTACACCTTC. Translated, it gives CASSVGPGTDYGYTF.